This T cell receptor beta chain derives from a study of blood T cell repertoires in COVID-19. Study-wide background: The analysed material was cDNA or gDNA that came from T cells, B-cell-depleted T cells, or PBMCs.

Here immunoSEQ multiplex PCR was the method, and the copy in TCRdb shows in-frame clones only, minus some. The sample includes approximately 200,000 clones, around 82% of them seen just once. Participants, about 18 to 100 years old, spanned under 25 US areas. Participants reported their clinical history, and cohort assignment relied on those reports. Symptom resolution, clearance, or two negative PCRs marked the recovered donors of Cohort 3. Sequencing input: PBMCs or T cells enriched from blood (not recorded which). The clonotype was recovered from a man aged 35-49 years who had recovered from COVID-19.

Here the CDR3 reads CASSELRVSGYTF. CDR3 sequence (DNA): TGTGCCAGCAGTGAATTGAGAGTAAGTGGCTACACCTTC. The rearrangement uses TRBV6-1 and TRBJ1-2; D is undetermined. V lost 2 bases, J lost 7 bases, and 11 bases lay in between. This CDR3 has 13 residues. The germline V gene has CDR1 MNHNS and CDR2 SASEGT.